A selection of T cell receptor beta chains follows, all from one sample in a study of cytomegalovirus exposure and HLA in healthy donors. The data were produced by immunoSEQ multiplex PCR, yet TCRdb's version contains in-frame clones alone and is incomplete. The sample records 210,000 or so clones, 75% to 85% being singletons. Sample: PBMCs. The receptors were sampled from a woman aged 60-70 years in good health and CMV-seropositive. Both conserved end residues are part of each CDR3. A D gene is named only where the DNA matches it firmly. Part of the rows lack a size; the others show once, few, many or a class for expanded clones.

J: TRBJ2-1; size: NA; D: NA; V: TRBV7-2; DNA: TGTGCCAGCAGCTCTCTGGGGCCCTACAATGAGCAGTTCTTC; CDR3: CASSSLGPYNEQFF
J: TRBJ2-1; size: once; D: NA; V: TRBV6-5; DNA: TGTACCAGCAGTCTTTATAACAATGAGCAGTTCTTC; CDR3: CTSSLYNNEQFF
J: TRBJ2-1; size: few; D: NA; V: TRBV4-1; DNA: TGCGCCAGCAGCCAAGAGGGGGCAGCTTGGGGGGAGCAGTTCTTC; CDR3: CASSQEGAAWGEQFF
J: TRBJ1-2; size: few; D: NA; V: TRBV18; DNA: TGTGCCAGCTCACCACGGGACTCTTATGGCTACACCTTC; CDR3: CASSPRDSYGYTF
J: TRBJ1-2; size: NA; D: NA; V: TRBV25-1; DNA: TGTGCCAGCAGTGTAGCAGACTATGGCTACACCTTC; CDR3: CASSVADYGYTF
J: TRBJ2-5; size: NA; D: TRBD1; V: TRBV4-2; DNA: TGTGCCAGCAGCCAAGCATGGACAGGGGGCATAGAGACCCAGTACTTC; CDR3: CASSQAWTGGIETQYF
J: TRBJ2-5; size: NA; D: TRBD2; V: TRBV7-9; DNA: TGTGCCAGCAGCTTAGACGGGAGGAGGTACTTC; CDR3: CASSLDGRRYF
J: TRBJ1-2; size: NA; D: NA; V: TRBV7-2; DNA: TGTGCCAGCAGCCGCAGCCCTAGCTATGGCTACACCTTC; CDR3: CASSRSPSYGYTF
J: TRBJ1-2; size: NA; D: TRBD1; V: TRBV7-7; DNA: TGTGCCAGCAGCCTGGACAGGGAGCTTTATGGCTACACCTTC; CDR3: CASSLDRELYGYTF
J: TRBJ1-4; size: NA; D: TRBD1; V: TRBV19; DNA: TGTGCCAGTAGTAAACCGACAGGGGCTAATGAAAAACTGTTTTTT; CDR3: CASSKPTGANEKLFF
J: TRBJ1-2; size: NA; D: TRBD1; V: TRBV5-5; DNA: TGTGCCAGCAGCCAAGGGACAGCTAACTATGGCTACACCTTC; CDR3: CASSQGTANYGYTF
J: TRBJ2-7; size: NA; D: NA; V: TRBV27; DNA: TGTGCCAGCAGTCTAAGACAGGCCTACGAGCAGTACTTC; CDR3: CASSLRQAYEQYF
J: TRBJ2-7; size: NA; D: NA; V: TRBV7-9; DNA: TGTGCCAGCAGCTTGCAGTCCTACGAGCAGTACTTC; CDR3: CASSLQSYEQYF
J: TRBJ2-6; size: NA; D: TRBD2; V: TRBV5-1; DNA: TGCGCCAGCAGCTTCTTCCCCGGGACTAGGATGAACCCTGGGGCCAACGTCCTGACTTTC; CDR3: CASSFFPGTRMNPGANVLTF
J: TRBJ2-3; size: NA; D: NA; V: TRBV7-3; DNA: TGTGCCAGCAGCCGGGGGTCCATAGCCCCAGATACGCAGTATTTT; CDR3: CASSRGSIAPDTQYF
J: TRBJ2-3; size: once; D: TRBD2; V: TRBV5-1; DNA: TGCGCCAGCAGCAAATCTACGGGGGGGGGTTTATCTAGCACAGATACGCAGTATTTT; CDR3: CASSKSTGGGLSSTDTQYF
J: TRBJ2-3; size: NA; D: TRBD2; V: TRBV7-2; DNA: TGTGCCAGCGGATCTAGCGGGAGCGCAGATACGCAGTATTTT; CDR3: CASGSSGSADTQYF
J: TRBJ2-3; size: NA; D: NA; V: TRBV9; DNA: TGTGCCAGCAGCGTAGGGTCCGCGGGCACAGATACGCAGTATTTT; CDR3: CASSVGSAGTDTQYF
J: TRBJ2-5; size: NA; D: TRBD2; V: TRBV14; DNA: TGTGCCAGCAGCTCTATCGAGCGGGGGGGCCCAGAGACCCAGTACTTC; CDR3: CASSSIERGGPETQYF
J: TRBJ2-1; size: few; D: NA; V: TRBV5-1; DNA: TGCGCCAGCAGCTTGCCGAGCTCCTACAATGAGCAGTTCTTC; CDR3: CASSLPSSYNEQFF
J: TRBJ1-1; size: NA; D: NA; V: TRBV7-9; DNA: TGTGCCAGCAGCCCTAGGGGGGGCTTAGTAGGAAACACTGAAGCTTTCTTT; CDR3: CASSPRGGLVGNTEAFF
J: TRBJ1-1; size: NA; D: TRBD1; V: TRBV5-1; DNA: TGCGCCAGCAGCACAGGGGATGGGAACACTGAAGCTTTCTTT; CDR3: CASSTGDGNTEAFF
J: TRBJ2-3; size: NA; D: TRBD1; V: TRBV7-2; DNA: TGTGCCAGCAGGATCTCCGGGACAGGGTCGCGGGGGACAGATACGCAGTATTTT; CDR3: CASRISGTGSRGTDTQYF